This is a list of T cell receptor beta chains from one sample in a study of cytomegalovirus exposure and HLA in healthy donors. Assay: immunoSEQ multiplex PCR; the TCRdb copy retains only in-frame clones and omits some. The table lists 100,000 to 120,000 clones, just under 80% of them singletons. Sequenced: PBMCs. The receptors here all came from a man aged 25 to 40 in good health and CMV-seronegative. CDR3s include the opening cysteine and the closing phenylalanine or tryptophan. Fields, in order: D gene, J gene, V gene, clone size, CDR3 DNA, CDR3 protein. A D gene is named only where the DNA matches it firmly. The size entry is marked missing in some rows and otherwise reads once, few, many or a size class.

TRBD2 TRBJ2-7 TRBV6-1 - TGTGCCAGCAGTGAAACTAGCGGGAGAATAGACTACGAGCAGTACTTC CASSETSGRIDYEQYF
- TRBJ1-1 TRBV5-5 few TGTGCCAGCAGCTTGGCTACATGGACAGACCTCATGAACACTGAAGCTTTCTTT CASSLATWTDLMNTEAFF
TRBD2 TRBJ2-7 TRBV19 - TGTGCCAGTAGTTTAGGGACTAGCGGGACCTACGAGCAGTACTTC CASSLGTSGTYEQYF
TRBD2 TRBJ2-1 TRBV4-2 once TGTGCCAGCAGCCAAGATGGCAGCGGGAGCAACAATGAGCAGTTCTTC CASSQDGSGSNNEQFF
- TRBJ2-1 TRBV27 - TGTGCCAGCAATCGCTACGGGAGTTTCCACAATGAGCAGTTCTTC CASNRYGSFHNEQFF
TRBD1 TRBJ1-5 TRBV7-2 - TGTGCCAGCAGCTCCGACAGGGGAAGAGGTCAGCCCCAGCATTTT CASSSDRGRGQPQHF
- TRBJ1-6 TRBV4-1 - TGCGCCAGCAGCCCAATCGGTAACAGCCCGGTCTTTAATTCACCCCTCCACTTT CASSPIGNSPVFNSPLHF
- TRBJ2-7 TRBV10-2 once TGCGCCAGCAGGCCTTTGCAGGGAGGGGGCTCCTACGAGCAGTACTTC CASRPLQGGGSYEQYF
TRBD1 TRBJ2-1 TRBV13 few TGTGCCAGCAGCTACGGACAGGGGGCGACGCATGAGCAGTTCTTC CASSYGQGATHEQFF
- TRBJ2-5 TRBV29-1 - TGCAGCGTTGCAGGAGGGGAAGAGACCCAGTACTTC CSVAGGEETQYF
TRBD1 TRBJ1-5 TRBV19 - TGTGCCAGTAGTATCGTTCCAGGGGGTCGCAATCAGCCCCAGCATTTT CASSIVPGGRNQPQHF
- TRBJ1-5 TRBV19 - TGTGCCAGTAGTATAAGTGGACAAATTAATCAGCCCCAGCATTTT CASSISGQINQPQHF
- TRBJ2-5 TRBV21-1 - TGTGCCAGCACCCGTCTAGCGGCCCAAGAGACCCAGTACTTC CASTRLAAQETQYF
TRBD2 TRBJ2-3 TRBV25-1 - TGTGCCAGCAGTGTGGGGGGGGGCACAGATACGCAGTATTTT CASSVGGGTDTQYF
TRBD1 TRBJ2-1 TRBV5-1 - TGCGCCAGCAGCTTGGGGTACAGGGGTAAAATATCCTACAATGAGCAGTTCTTC CASSLGYRGKISYNEQFF
- TRBJ1-1 TRBV4-3 - TGCGCCAGCAGCCAAGATACAATGGGACAGAACACTGAAGCTTTCTTT CASSQDTMGQNTEAFF
- TRBJ1-5 TRBV4-1 - TGCGCCAGCAGCCTTACTCTAACCAAGAATAGTCGAGATCAGCCCCAGCATTTT CASSLTLTKNSRDQPQHF
- TRBJ1-5 TRBV2 few TGTGCCAGCAGTGAATCGGCACTACAGCCCCAGCATTTT CASSESALQPQHF
- TRBJ2-7 TRBV27 - TGTGCCAGCAGTTTAGATCCCACCGGGATTCCCAGCGAGCAGTACTTC CASSLDPTGIPSEQYF
- TRBJ2-7 TRBV6-5 few TGTGCCAGCAGTAACTCAGGGGTCTGGTACGAGCAGTACTTC CASSNSGVWYEQYF
- TRBJ2-3 TRBV5-1 - TGCGCCAGCAGCTTTTTCCCGACAGGAGATATTTTGGATACGCAGTATTTT CASSFFPTGDILDTQYF
- TRBJ1-3 TRBV6-5 - TGTGCCAGCAGTTACGGGCAGCCATCTGGAAACACCATATATTTT CASSYGQPSGNTIYF
TRBD1 TRBJ2-3 TRBV2 - TGTGCCAGCAGCCCGACAGGGGCTAGCACAGATACGCAGTATTTT CASSPTGASTDTQYF
TRBD2 TRBJ2-5 TRBV7-2 - TGTGCCAGCAGCCCGTGGACTAGCGGGGGCGGAGAGACCCAGTACTTC CASSPWTSGGGETQYF
- TRBJ1-2 TRBV7-6 once TGTGCCAGCAGCTTAGGACAGAACTATGGCTACACCTTC CASSLGQNYGYTF
- TRBJ1-2 TRBV28 - TGTGCCAGCGAGGGAGGAGGAGGTGGCTACACCTTC CASEGGGGGYTF
TRBD2 TRBJ2-7 TRBV27 - TGTGCCAGCAGTCCCCGACTAGCCGCCTCCTACGAGCAGTACTTC CASSPRLAASYEQYF
- TRBJ1-1 TRBV13 - TGTGCCAGCAGCTTCCGACAGCGGGGCACTGAAGCTTTCTTT CASSFRQRGTEAFF
- TRBJ2-6 TRBV10-3 once TGTGCCATCAGTGAGGGGCTCTCTGGGGCCAACGTCCTGACTTTC CAISEGLSGANVLTF
TRBD1 TRBJ1-2 TRBV5-1 - TGCGCCAGCAGCTTAGACAGGGGCGGCGGCTACACCTTC CASSLDRGGGYTF